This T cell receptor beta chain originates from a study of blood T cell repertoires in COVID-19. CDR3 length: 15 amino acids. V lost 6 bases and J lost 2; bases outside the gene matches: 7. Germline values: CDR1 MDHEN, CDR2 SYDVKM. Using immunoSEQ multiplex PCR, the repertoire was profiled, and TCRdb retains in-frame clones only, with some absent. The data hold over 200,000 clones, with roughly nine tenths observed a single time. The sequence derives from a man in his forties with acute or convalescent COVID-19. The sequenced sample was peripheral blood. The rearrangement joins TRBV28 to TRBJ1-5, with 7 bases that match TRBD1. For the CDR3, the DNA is TGTGCCAGCAGCCTAGACAGGGAACGCAATCAGCCCCAGCATTTT. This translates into CASSLDRERNQPQHF.